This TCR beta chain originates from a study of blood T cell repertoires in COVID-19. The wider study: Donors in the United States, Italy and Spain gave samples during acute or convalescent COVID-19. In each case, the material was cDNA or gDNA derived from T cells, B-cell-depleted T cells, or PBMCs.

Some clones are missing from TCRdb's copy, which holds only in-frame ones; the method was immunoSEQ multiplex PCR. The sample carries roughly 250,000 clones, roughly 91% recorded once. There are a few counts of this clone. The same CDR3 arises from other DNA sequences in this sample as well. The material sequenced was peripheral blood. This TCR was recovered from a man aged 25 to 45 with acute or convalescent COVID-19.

The CDR3 nucleotides read TGCGCCAGCAGCCAAGAGAGAAATCAGCCCCAGCATTTT. It encodes CASSQERNQPQHF. This sequence joins TRBV4-1 and TRBJ1-5, with D unresolved. V was cut by 0 bases and J by 4 bases, with 4 bases left in between. Germline assignment: CDR1 MGHRA and CDR2 YSYEKL. The CDR3 spans 13 residues.